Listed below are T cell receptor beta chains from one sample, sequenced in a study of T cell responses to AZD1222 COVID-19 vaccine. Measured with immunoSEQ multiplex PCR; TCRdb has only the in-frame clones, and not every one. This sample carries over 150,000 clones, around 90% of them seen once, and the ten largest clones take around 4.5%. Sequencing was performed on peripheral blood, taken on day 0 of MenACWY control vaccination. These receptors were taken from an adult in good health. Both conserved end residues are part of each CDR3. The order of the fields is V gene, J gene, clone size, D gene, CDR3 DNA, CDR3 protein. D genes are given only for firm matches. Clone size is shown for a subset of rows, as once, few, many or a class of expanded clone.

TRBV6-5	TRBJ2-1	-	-	TGTGCCAGCAGTCTAGAGGTCTACAATGAGCAGTTCTTC	CASSLEVYNEQFF
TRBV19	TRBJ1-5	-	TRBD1	TGTGCCAGTAGGCCACAGGGGTATCAGCCCCAGCATTTT	CASRPQGYQPQHF
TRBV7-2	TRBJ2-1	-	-	TGTGCCAGCAGCTCAGAGGTTACGGGGAGCTCCTACAATGAGCAGTTCTTC	CASSSEVTGSSYNEQFF
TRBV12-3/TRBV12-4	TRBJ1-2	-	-	TGTGCCAGCAGTTACCAGATCGGAGGCTACACCTTC	CASSYQIGGYTF
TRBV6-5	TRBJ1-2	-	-	TGTGCCAGCAGTTACAATAGTCTTAGTGGCTACACCTTC	CASSYNSLSGYTF
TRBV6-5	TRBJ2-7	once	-	TGTGCCAGCAGTTATTCCGGTAACTTCTACGAGCAGTACTTC	CASSYSGNFYEQYF
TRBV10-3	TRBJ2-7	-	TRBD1	TGTGCCATCAGTGTAGGGACAGGGCAGTACGAGCAGTACTTC	CAISVGTGQYEQYF
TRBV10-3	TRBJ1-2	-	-	TGTGCCATCAGTCCCGGGGTCGGAAACTATGGCTACACCTTC	CAISPGVGNYGYTF
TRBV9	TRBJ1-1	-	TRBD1	TGTGCCAGCAGCGTAGCCGGGACAGGGGGTGTTGCCACTGAAGCTTTCTTT	CASSVAGTGGVATEAFF
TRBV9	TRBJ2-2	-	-	TGTGCCAGCAGCCAATACGGCGGCGGGGAGCTGTTTTTT	CASSQYGGGELFF
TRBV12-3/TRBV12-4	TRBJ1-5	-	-	TGTGCCAGCAGACAGGGACTCAATCAGCCCCAGCATTTT	CASRQGLNQPQHF
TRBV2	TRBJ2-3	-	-	TGTGCCAGCAGACGGGACAACGGGCCAGATACGCAGTATTTT	CASRRDNGPDTQYF
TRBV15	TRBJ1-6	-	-	TGTGCCACCAGCCGCTCGACAGGCAATTCACCCCTCCACTTT	CATSRSTGNSPLHF
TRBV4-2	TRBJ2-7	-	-	TGTGCCAGCAGCACCGCTCCTACGCAGAGCTCCTACGAGCAGTACTTC	CASSTAPTQSSYEQYF
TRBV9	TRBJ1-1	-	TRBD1	TGTGCCAGCAGCGCGGCAGGGGGACGTGAAGCTTTCTTT	CASSAAGGREAFF
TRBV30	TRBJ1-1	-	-	TGTGCCTGGAGTCGGGACACCGTTTTGGGCACTGAAGCTTTCTTT	CAWSRDTVLGTEAFF
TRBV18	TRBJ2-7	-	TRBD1	TGTGCCAGCTCACCACGACAGGGGAACAACGAGCAGTACTTC	CASSPRQGNNEQYF
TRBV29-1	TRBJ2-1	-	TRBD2	TGCAGCGTTGAAGGGACACGGGAGGGCCTTTACAATGAGCAGTTCTTC	CSVEGTREGLYNEQFF
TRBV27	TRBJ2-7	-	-	TGTGCCAGCCAACCCCTAGGGGGCGAGCAGTACTTC	CASQPLGGEQYF
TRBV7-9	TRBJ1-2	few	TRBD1	TGTGCCAGCAGCCCCGGGACAGGAACCACGGGGGATGGCTACACCTTC	CASSPGTGTTGDGYTF
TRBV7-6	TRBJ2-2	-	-	TGTGCCAGCAGCTTAGCGTCGGGCTCGAACACCGGGGAGCTGTTTTTT	CASSLASGSNTGELFF
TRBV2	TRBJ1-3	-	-	TGTGCCAGCAGGGTTGCCGGATCCTCTGGAAACACCATATATTTT	CASRVAGSSGNTIYF
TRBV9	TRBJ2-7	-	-	TGTGCCAGCAGCGAGGGACGGAGCTACGAGCAGTACTTC	CASSEGRSYEQYF
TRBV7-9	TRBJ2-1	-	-	TGTGCCAGCAGCTTAGAAGCCCTCTCCTACAATGAGCAGTTCTTC	CASSLEALSYNEQFF
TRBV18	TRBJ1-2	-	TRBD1	TGTGCCAGCTCACGGGACAGGGCCGTTGGCTACACCTTC	CASSRDRAVGYTF
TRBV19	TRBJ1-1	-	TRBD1	TGTGCCAGTAGTGTCGGACAGGGTAAGCCTGAAGCTTTCTTT	CASSVGQGKPEAFF
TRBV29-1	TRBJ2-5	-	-	TGCAGCGTTGATGTCGCGAGGGGGGAGACCCAGTACTTC	CSVDVARGETQYF
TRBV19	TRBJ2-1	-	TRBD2	TGTGCCAGTAGTAGGGAAGGGACTAGAGTCAGCGCTGAGCAGTTCTTC	CASSREGTRVSAEQFF